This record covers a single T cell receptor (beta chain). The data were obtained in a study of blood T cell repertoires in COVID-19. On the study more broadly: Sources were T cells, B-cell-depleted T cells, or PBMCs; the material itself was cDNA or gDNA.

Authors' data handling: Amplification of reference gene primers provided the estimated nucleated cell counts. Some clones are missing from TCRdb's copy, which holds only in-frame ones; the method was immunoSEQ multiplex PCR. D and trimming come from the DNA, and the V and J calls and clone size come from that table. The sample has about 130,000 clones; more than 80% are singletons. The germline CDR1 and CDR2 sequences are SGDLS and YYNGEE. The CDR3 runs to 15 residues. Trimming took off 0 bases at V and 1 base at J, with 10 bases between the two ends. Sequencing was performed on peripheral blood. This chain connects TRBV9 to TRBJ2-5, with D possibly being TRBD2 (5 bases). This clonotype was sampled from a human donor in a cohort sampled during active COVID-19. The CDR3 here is CASSVVGGPQETQYF. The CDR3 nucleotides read TGTGCCAGCAGCGTAGTAGGAGGTCCCCAAGAGACCCAGTACTTC.